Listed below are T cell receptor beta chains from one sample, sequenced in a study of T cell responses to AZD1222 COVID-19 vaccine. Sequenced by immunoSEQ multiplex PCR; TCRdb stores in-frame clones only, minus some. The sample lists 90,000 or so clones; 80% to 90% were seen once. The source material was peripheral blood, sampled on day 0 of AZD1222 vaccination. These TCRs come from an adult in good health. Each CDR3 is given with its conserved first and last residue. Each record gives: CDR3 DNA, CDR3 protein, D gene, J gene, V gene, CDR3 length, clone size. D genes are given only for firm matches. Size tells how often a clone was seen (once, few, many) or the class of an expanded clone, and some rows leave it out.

CDR3 DNA: TGTGCCAGCAGTGAAGTGGGTACCCAGCATTTT
CDR3 protein: CASSEVGTQHF
D gene: -
J gene: TRBJ1-5
V gene: TRBV6-1
CDR3 length: 11
clone size: -

CDR3 DNA: TGTGCCACCAGTGATCCTCCGGCGATCAATCAGCCCCAGCATTTT
CDR3 protein: CATSDPPAINQPQHF
D gene: -
J gene: TRBJ1-5
V gene: TRBV24-1
CDR3 length: 15
clone size: -

CDR3 DNA: TGTGCCAGCAGCGCTCATGGGGGGACCGGGGAGCTGTTTTTT
CDR3 protein: CASSAHGGTGELFF
D gene: -
J gene: TRBJ2-2
V gene: TRBV25-1
CDR3 length: 14
clone size: -

CDR3 DNA: TGTGCCAGCAGCTTAGACGCGGGACTAGCGGGAGGGAGGCCCTACGAGCAGTACTTC
CDR3 protein: CASSLDAGLAGGRPYEQYF
D gene: TRBD2
J gene: TRBJ2-7
V gene: TRBV7-2
CDR3 length: 19
clone size: -

CDR3 DNA: TGTGCCAGCAGTTACCCCGGACAGATGAACACTGAAGCTTTCTTT
CDR3 protein: CASSYPGQMNTEAFF
D gene: -
J gene: TRBJ1-1
V gene: TRBV6-5
CDR3 length: 15
clone size: -

CDR3 DNA: TGTGCCAGCAGCCGGGACAGGGGAAGGGGCTACACCTTC
CDR3 protein: CASSRDRGRGYTF
D gene: TRBD1
J gene: TRBJ1-2
V gene: TRBV2
CDR3 length: 13
clone size: -

CDR3 DNA: TGTGCCAGCAGTTACGCTTCGGGACAGGTGGCTAGGTACGAGCAGTACTTC
CDR3 protein: CASSYASGQVARYEQYF
D gene: TRBD1
J gene: TRBJ2-7
V gene: TRBV6-2/TRBV6-3
CDR3 length: 17
clone size: few

CDR3 DNA: TGCGCCAGCAGCCAAGACGGACAGGGGGGCTACACCTTC
CDR3 protein: CASSQDGQGGYTF
D gene: TRBD1
J gene: TRBJ1-2
V gene: TRBV4-1
CDR3 length: 13
clone size: -

CDR3 DNA: TGTGCCAGCAGCAGGGGACAGGGAGCAACTAATGAAAAACTGTTTTTT
CDR3 protein: CASSRGQGATNEKLFF
D gene: TRBD1
J gene: TRBJ1-4
V gene: TRBV5-8
CDR3 length: 16
clone size: many

CDR3 DNA: TGTGCCAGCAGCTTAGGTTCAGATAGCAATCAGCCCCAGCATTTT
CDR3 protein: CASSLGSDSNQPQHF
D gene: -
J gene: TRBJ1-5
V gene: TRBV7-9
CDR3 length: 15
clone size: once

CDR3 DNA: TGTGCCAGCAGCTTAGATAATGGGGAAAGTCAGCCCCAGCATTTT
CDR3 protein: CASSLDNGESQPQHF
D gene: -
J gene: TRBJ1-5
V gene: TRBV11-3
CDR3 length: 15
clone size: -

CDR3 DNA: TGTGCCAGCAGCCAGCAGACAGGGGGGAATGAAAAACTGTTTTTT
CDR3 protein: CASSQQTGGNEKLFF
D gene: TRBD1
J gene: TRBJ1-4
V gene: TRBV4-2
CDR3 length: 15
clone size: once

CDR3 DNA: TGTGCCTCTGCACAGGACTACACTGAAGCTTTCTTT
CDR3 protein: CASAQDYTEAFF
D gene: -
J gene: TRBJ1-1
V gene: TRBV30
CDR3 length: 12
clone size: -

CDR3 DNA: TGTGCCAGCAGTTCCCTAGGCACCGGGGAGCTGTTTTTT
CDR3 protein: CASSSLGTGELFF
D gene: -
J gene: TRBJ2-2
V gene: TRBV6-6
CDR3 length: 13
clone size: -

CDR3 DNA: TGTGCCAGCAGCGGTACACAATATAGCAATCAGCCCCAGCATTTT
CDR3 protein: CASSGTQYSNQPQHF
D gene: -
J gene: TRBJ1-5
V gene: TRBV9
CDR3 length: 15
clone size: -

CDR3 DNA: TGCGCCAGCAGCCAAGATAAGAGGGGAATCGAGCAGTACTTC
CDR3 protein: CASSQDKRGIEQYF
D gene: -
J gene: TRBJ2-7
V gene: TRBV4-1
CDR3 length: 14
clone size: -

CDR3 DNA: TGTGCCACCAGTGACCGGACTAGACTTCGGTCCTACGAGCAGTACTTC
CDR3 protein: CATSDRTRLRSYEQYF
D gene: TRBD2
J gene: TRBJ2-7
V gene: TRBV24-1
CDR3 length: 16
clone size: -

CDR3 DNA: TGTGCCAGCAGCTTACGAATTGAGGGGGCTAGCAATCAGCCCCAGCATTTT
CDR3 protein: CASSLRIEGASNQPQHF
D gene: TRBD1
J gene: TRBJ1-5
V gene: TRBV7-2
CDR3 length: 17
clone size: -

CDR3 DNA: TGTGCCAGCGCCCCGGGACAGGGGGATGGCTACACCTTC
CDR3 protein: CASAPGQGDGYTF
D gene: TRBD1
J gene: TRBJ1-2
V gene: TRBV18
CDR3 length: 13
clone size: -

CDR3 DNA: TGTGCCAGCAGTTTCAGAGGGGAAGGCTTTGGATATGGCTACACCTTC
CDR3 protein: CASSFRGEGFGYGYTF
D gene: -
J gene: TRBJ1-2
V gene: TRBV28
CDR3 length: 16
clone size: -

CDR3 DNA: TGTGCCAGCAGCTTAGAGGCAGCCCCCGGTGGAAACACCATATATTTT
CDR3 protein: CASSLEAAPGGNTIYF
D gene: -
J gene: TRBJ1-3
V gene: TRBV7-9
CDR3 length: 16
clone size: few

CDR3 DNA: TGTGCCAGCAGCTTCAGGGTAGGCACTGAAGCTTTCTTT
CDR3 protein: CASSFRVGTEAFF
D gene: -
J gene: TRBJ1-1
V gene: TRBV28
CDR3 length: 13
clone size: -

CDR3 DNA: TGTGCCAGCAGCCCAAGGACAGGGAACTACGAGCAGTACTTC
CDR3 protein: CASSPRTGNYEQYF
D gene: TRBD1
J gene: TRBJ2-7
V gene: TRBV11-1
CDR3 length: 14
clone size: -

CDR3 DNA: TGCGCCAGCAGCTTGGAGCCAGGGGATTCACCCCTCCACTTT
CDR3 protein: CASSLEPGDSPLHF
D gene: -
J gene: TRBJ1-6
V gene: TRBV5-1
CDR3 length: 14
clone size: -

CDR3 DNA: TGTGCCTGGACTAAAGGGACTGGAAACACCATATATTTT
CDR3 protein: CAWTKGTGNTIYF
D gene: -
J gene: TRBJ1-3
V gene: TRBV30
CDR3 length: 13
clone size: -

CDR3 DNA: TGTGCCTGGGTCGAGTCGGGGTTCGCTGAAGCTTTCTTT
CDR3 protein: CAWVESGFAEAFF
D gene: -
J gene: TRBJ1-1
V gene: TRBV30
CDR3 length: 13
clone size: once

CDR3 DNA: TGTGCCAGCAGCTTAGGGTCGGTATCGGGGAGGGAAAACATTCAGTACTTC
CDR3 protein: CASSLGSVSGRENIQYF
D gene: TRBD2
J gene: TRBJ2-4
V gene: TRBV7-2
CDR3 length: 17
clone size: -

CDR3 DNA: TGTGCCAGCAGTGCCCCGTTGCGGTTATATGGCTACACCTTC
CDR3 protein: CASSAPLRLYGYTF
D gene: -
J gene: TRBJ1-2
V gene: TRBV2
CDR3 length: 14
clone size: -

CDR3 DNA: TGTGCCAGCAGTCCCGGACAGGGACATAGCGGCTACACCTTC
CDR3 protein: CASSPGQGHSGYTF
D gene: TRBD1
J gene: TRBJ1-2
V gene: TRBV27
CDR3 length: 14
clone size: medium-sized

CDR3 DNA: TGTGCCAGCAGCTTGGAGGGACAGTGGTCGAACGAGCAGTACTTC
CDR3 protein: CASSLEGQWSNEQYF
D gene: TRBD1
J gene: TRBJ2-7
V gene: TRBV5-6
CDR3 length: 15
clone size: -

CDR3 DNA: TGTGCCAGTAGTGGGACTAGCGGGAGGACCTCCTACGAGCAGTACTTC
CDR3 protein: CASSGTSGRTSYEQYF
D gene: TRBD2
J gene: TRBJ2-7
V gene: TRBV19
CDR3 length: 16
clone size: -

CDR3 DNA: TGTGCCACCAGATCCGAACAGGGCGAAGCTTTCTTT
CDR3 protein: CATRSEQGEAFF
D gene: -
J gene: TRBJ1-1
V gene: TRBV24-1
CDR3 length: 12
clone size: -

CDR3 DNA: TGCGCCAGCAGGGACGGACAGGGTGCAACTAATGAAAAACTGTTTTTT
CDR3 protein: CASRDGQGATNEKLFF
D gene: TRBD1
J gene: TRBJ1-4
V gene: TRBV10-2
CDR3 length: 16
clone size: -